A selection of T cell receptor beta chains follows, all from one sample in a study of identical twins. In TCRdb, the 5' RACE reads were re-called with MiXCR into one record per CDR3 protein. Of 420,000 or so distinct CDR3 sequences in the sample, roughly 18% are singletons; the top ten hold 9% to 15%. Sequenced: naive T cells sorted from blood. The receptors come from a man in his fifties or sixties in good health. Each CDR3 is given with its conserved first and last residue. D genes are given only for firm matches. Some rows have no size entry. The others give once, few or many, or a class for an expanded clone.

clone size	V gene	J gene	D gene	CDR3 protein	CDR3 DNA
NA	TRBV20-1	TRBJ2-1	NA	CSARSPGEYPLYNEQFF	TGCAGTGCTAGATCCCCGGGAGAATATCCTTTATACAATGAGCAGTTCTTC
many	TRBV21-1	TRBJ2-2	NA	CASSKVWPQRAMHTGELFF	TGTGCCAGCAGCAAAGTATGGCCCCAGAGGGCTATGCACACCGGGGAGCTGTTTTTT
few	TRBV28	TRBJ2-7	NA	CASSRGGGRGNYEQYF	TGTGCCAGCAGTAGAGGAGGGGGCCGGGGAAACTACGAGCAGTACTTC
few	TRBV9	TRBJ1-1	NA	CASSVATSVHEAFF	TGTGCCAGCAGCGTAGCTACGTCGGTCCATGAAGCTTTCTTT
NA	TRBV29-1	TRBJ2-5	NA	CSVERRLQETQYF	TGCAGCGTTGAAAGGAGGCTCCAAGAGACCCAGTACTTC
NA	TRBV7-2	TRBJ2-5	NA	CASSLNRLQGLETQYF	TGTGCCAGCAGCCTGAATCGACTACAGGGCTTGGAGACCCAGTACTTC
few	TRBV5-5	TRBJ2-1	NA	CASRQSDRSSYNEQFF	TGTGCCAGCAGACAGAGTGACAGGAGCTCCTACAATGAGCAGTTCTTC
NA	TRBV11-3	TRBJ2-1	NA	CASSLGYRDNEQFF	TGTGCCAGCAGCTTAGGTTATAGGGACAATGAGCAGTTCTTC
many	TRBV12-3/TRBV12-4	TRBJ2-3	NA	CASSLAWWDSDTQYF	TGTGCCAGCAGTCTCGCCTGGTGGGACTCCGATACGCAGTATTTT
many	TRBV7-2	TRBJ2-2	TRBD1	CASSSGRQGSTGELFF	TGTGCCAGCAGCTCTGGCCGACAGGGCAGCACCGGGGAGCTGTTTTTT
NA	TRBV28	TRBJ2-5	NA	CASSRSLETQYF	TGTGCCAGCAGTCGGTCGTTGGAGACCCAGTACTTC
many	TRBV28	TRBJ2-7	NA	CASSPPLEGLNYEQYF	TGTGCCAGCAGTCCACCCCTCGAAGGGCTCAACTACGAGCAGTACTTC
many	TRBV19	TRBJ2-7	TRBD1	CASRKTGGGYEQYF	TGTGCCAGTAGAAAAACAGGGGGCGGTTACGAGCAGTACTTC
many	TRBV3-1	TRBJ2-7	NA	CASSREPSGRAYEQYF	TGTGCCAGCAGCAGGGAACCCTCTGGCAGAGCCTACGAGCAGTACTTC
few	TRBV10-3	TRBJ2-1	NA	CAISDRGEQFF	TGTGCCATCAGTGACCGAGGGGAGCAGTTCTTC
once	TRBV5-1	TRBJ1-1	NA	CASSNLAGFEAFF	TGCGCCAGCAGTAACCTCGCGGGATTTGAAGCTTTCTTT
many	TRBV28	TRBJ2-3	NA	CASSQWDLLSTDTQYF	TGTGCCAGCAGCCAATGGGACTTGTTGAGCACAGATACGCAGTATTTT
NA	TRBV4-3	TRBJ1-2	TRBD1	CASSLGTAANYGYTF	TGCGCCAGCAGCCTCGGGACAGCGGCTAACTATGGCTACACCTTC
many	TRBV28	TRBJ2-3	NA	CVSSLQYGQDTDTQYF	TGTGTCAGCAGTCTTCAGTATGGCCAAGACACAGATACGCAGTATTTT
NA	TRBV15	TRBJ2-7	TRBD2	CATSRDLGGNYEQYF	TGTGCCACCAGCAGAGATTTGGGGGGGAACTACGAGCAGTACTTC
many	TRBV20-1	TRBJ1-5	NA	CSAGAWAAHSNQPQHF	TGCAGTGCTGGGGCATGGGCAGCCCATAGCAATCAGCCCCAGCATTTT
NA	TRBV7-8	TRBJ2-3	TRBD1	CASSWTGGSTDTQYF	TGTGCCAGCAGTTGGACAGGGGGGAGCACAGATACGCAGTATTTT
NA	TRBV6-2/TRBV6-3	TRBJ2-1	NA	CASSYRGVSYNEQFF	TGTGCCAGCAGTTACAGGGGAGTTAGCTACAATGAGCAGTTCTTC
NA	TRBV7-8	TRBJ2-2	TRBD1	CASIGTGGLRLTRNTGELFF	TGTGCCAGCATAGGGACAGGGGGCTTAAGGTTGACTAGAAACACCGGGGAGCTGTTTTTT
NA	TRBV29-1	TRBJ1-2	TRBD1	CSATGGQPNYGYTF	TGCAGCGCCACCGGGGGACAGCCAAACTATGGCTACACCTTC
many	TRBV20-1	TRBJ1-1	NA	CSAVKPGHTEAFF	TGCAGTGCTGTTAAACCGGGGCACACTGAAGCTTTCTTT
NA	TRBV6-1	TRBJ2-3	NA	CASSEGFRVALTDTQYF	TGTGCCAGCAGTGAAGGGTTCAGGGTTGCCCTCACAGATACGCAGTATTTT
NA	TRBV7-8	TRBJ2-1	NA	CASTYGYSYNEQFF	TGTGCCAGCACTTACGGTTACTCCTACAATGAGCAGTTCTTC
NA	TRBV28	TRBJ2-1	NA	CASGFNGGYNEQFF	TGTGCCAGCGGCTTCAACGGGGGCTACAATGAGCAGTTCTTC
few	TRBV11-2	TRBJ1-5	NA	CASSLLGMGGASYSNQPQHF	TGTGCCAGCAGCTTATTAGGAATGGGGGGGGCCTCCTATAGCAATCAGCCCCAGCATTTT
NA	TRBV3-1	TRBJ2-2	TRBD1	CASSQIRDRVAGELFF	TGTGCCAGCAGCCAAATCCGGGACAGGGTGGCCGGGGAGCTGTTTTTT
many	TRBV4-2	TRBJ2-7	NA	CASSQDYSYEQYF	TGTGCCAGCAGCCAAGACTATTCCTACGAGCAGTACTTC
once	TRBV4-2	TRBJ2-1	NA	CASSQSEYNEQLF	TGTGCCAGCAGCCAGAGCGAATACAATGAGCAGCTCTTC
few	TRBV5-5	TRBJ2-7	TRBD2	CASSPLAGVDYEQYF	TGTGCCAGCAGCCCCCTAGCGGGAGTAGACTACGAGCAGTACTTC
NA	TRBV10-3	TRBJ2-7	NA	CAISRDLRGYEQYF	TGTGCCATCAGTCGGGACTTAAGGGGCTACGAGCAGTACTTC
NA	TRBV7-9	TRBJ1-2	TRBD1	CASSPGQTYGYTF	TGTGCCAGCAGCCCGGGACAGACCTATGGCTACACCTTC
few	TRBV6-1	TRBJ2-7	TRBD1	CASTDAGQGAEQYF	TGTGCCAGCACCGATGCGGGACAGGGGGCCGAGCAGTACTTC
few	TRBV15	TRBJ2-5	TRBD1	CATSREGQGYQETQYF	TGTGCCACCAGCAGAGAGGGACAGGGGTACCAAGAGACCCAGTACTTC
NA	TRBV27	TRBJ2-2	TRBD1	CASSTTGGYGELFF	TGTGCCAGCAGTACAACAGGGGGCTACGGGGAGCTGTTTTTT
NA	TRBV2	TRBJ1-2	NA	CASSEAAGAGYGYTF	TGTGCCAGCAGTGAAGCTGCAGGGGCGGGCTATGGCTACACCTTC
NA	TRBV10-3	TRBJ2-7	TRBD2	CAISELGGSLYEQYF	TGTGCCATCAGTGAGTTGGGGGGGTCCCTCTACGAGCAGTACTTC
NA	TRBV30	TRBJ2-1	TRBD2	CAWRASGALREQFF	TGTGCCTGGAGGGCTAGCGGGGCTTTGCGTGAGCAGTTCTTC
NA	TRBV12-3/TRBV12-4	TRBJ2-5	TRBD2	CASSPISGGYRETQYF	TGTGCCAGCAGTCCCATTAGCGGGGGCTATCGGGAGACCCAGTACTTC
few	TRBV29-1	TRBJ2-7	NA	CSVAAGQGNIYEQYF	TGCAGCGTTGCCGCGGGCCAGGGGAATATATACGAGCAGTACTTC
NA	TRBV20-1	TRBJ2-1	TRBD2	CSARNSSFRLAGGYNEQFF	TGCAGTGCTAGAAACTCCAGTTTCCGACTAGCGGGGGGGTACAATGAGCAGTTCTTC
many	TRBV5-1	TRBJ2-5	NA	CASSLAQETQYF	TGTGCCAGCTCACTTGCGCAAGAGACCCAGTACTTC
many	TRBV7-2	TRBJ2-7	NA	CASSLEVSSYEQYF	TGTGCCAGCAGCTTAGAGGTCAGTTCCTACGAGCAGTACTTC
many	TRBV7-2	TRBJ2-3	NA	CASSLALYGGDTQYF	TGTGCCAGCAGCTTAGCTCTTTATGGGGGAGATACGCAGTATTTT
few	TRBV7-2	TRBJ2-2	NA	CASSAGKRMMNTGELFF	TGTGCCAGCAGCGCGGGGAAGAGGATGATGAACACCGGGGAGCTGTTTTTT
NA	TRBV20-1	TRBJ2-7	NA	CSARGPESYEQYF	TGCAGTGCTAGAGGCCCCGAATCCTACGAGCAGTACTTC
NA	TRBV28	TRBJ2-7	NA	CASSSPGEGTYEQYF	TGTGCCAGCAGTTCCCCAGGGGAGGGGACCTACGAGCAGTACTTC
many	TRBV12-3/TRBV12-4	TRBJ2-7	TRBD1	CASSPDRGYEQYF	TGTGCCAGCAGCCCCGACAGGGGGTACGAGCAGTACTTC
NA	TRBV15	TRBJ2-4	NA	CATSSRVGAGKNIQYF	TGTGCCACCAGCAGTCGAGTTGGGGCTGGCAAAAACATTCAGTACTTC
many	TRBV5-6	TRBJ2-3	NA	CASIENGDTQYF	TGTGCCAGCATCGAAAACGGAGATACGCAGTATTTT